This TCR beta chain was obtained from a study of tumor-infiltrating lymphocytes in localized non-small cell lung cancer. The data were produced by immunoSEQ multiplex PCR, yet TCRdb's version contains in-frame clones alone and is incomplete. The sample carries about 15,000 clones, around 82% recorded once. Trimming took 7 bases from V and 0 from J, leaving 11 bases between them. From germline, CDR1 is MNHNS and CDR2 SASEGT. CDR3 length: 14 residues. The sequence came from a human donor with non-small cell lung cancer. The sequenced sample was uninvolved lung tissue not adjacent to the tumor. V usage is TRBV6-1 and J usage is TRBJ2-3; D not certain. Written as DNA, the CDR3 is TGTGCCAGCACCGTGGGGTGGAGCACAGATACGCAGTATTTT. Protein: CASTVGWSTDTQYF.